These T cell receptor beta chains were read from a single sample in a study of blood T cells in healthy people across ages. TCRdb fed the 5' RACE reads into MiXCR, producing one record per CDR3 protein. The sample comprises about 2 million distinct CDR3 sequences, around 50% of which are singletons, and less than 2.5% rests with the top ten. Sequences were obtained from blood. Source of these receptors: a woman in her forties in good health. The CDR3 runs from the conserved cysteine through the conserved F or W. Each record gives: clone size, J gene, D gene, CDR3 length, V gene, CDR3 protein, CDR3 DNA. The D gene is left open where the match is weak. For some rows the clone size is stated as once, few or many, or as a class when expanded; others skip it.

clone_size: -
j_call: TRBJ2-1
d_call: -
cdr3_length: 16
v_call: TRBV7-9
cdr3_aa: CASSLARASSYNEQFF
cdr3_nt: TGTGCCAGCAGCTTAGCGAGGGCCAGCTCCTACAATGAGCAGTTCTTC

clone_size: -
j_call: TRBJ2-1
d_call: -
cdr3_length: 15
v_call: TRBV5-1
cdr3_aa: CASSQDTLPDNEQFF
cdr3_nt: TGCGCCAGCAGCCAGGACACCCTACCAGACAATGAGCAGTTCTTC

clone_size: -
j_call: TRBJ2-7
d_call: -
cdr3_length: 11
v_call: TRBV29-1
cdr3_aa: CSVSSGYEQYF
cdr3_nt: TGCAGCGTGTCGTCGGGTTACGAGCAGTACTTC

clone_size: -
j_call: TRBJ1-5
d_call: -
cdr3_length: 12
v_call: TRBV20-1
cdr3_aa: CRAEGGGQPQHF
cdr3_nt: TGCAGGGCGGAGGGGGGCGGGCAGCCCCAGCATTTT

clone_size: few
j_call: TRBJ1-5
d_call: TRBD1
cdr3_length: 15
v_call: TRBV6-6
cdr3_aa: CASSDDRGVRQPQHF
cdr3_nt: TGTGCCAGCAGTGACGACAGGGGCGTAAGGCAGCCCCAGCATTTT

clone_size: once
j_call: TRBJ2-1
d_call: -
cdr3_length: 17
v_call: TRBV7-9
cdr3_aa: CASSFGARSLVDNEQFF
cdr3_nt: TGTGCCAGCAGCTTTGGGGCCAGGTCTCTTGTCGACAATGAGCAGTTCTTC

clone_size: -
j_call: TRBJ2-3
d_call: -
cdr3_length: 14
v_call: TRBV27
cdr3_aa: CASCADPSTDTQYF
cdr3_nt: TGTGCCAGCTGTGCGGACCCTAGCACAGATACGCAGTATTTT

clone_size: -
j_call: TRBJ2-5
d_call: -
cdr3_length: 15
v_call: TRBV20-1
cdr3_aa: CSASSGTVPQETQYF
cdr3_nt: TGCAGTGCCTCGTCCGGGACGGTGCCTCAAGAGACCCAGTACTTC

clone_size: few
j_call: TRBJ2-5
d_call: -
cdr3_length: 13
v_call: TRBV12-3/TRBV12-4
cdr3_aa: CASSLTAQGTQYF
cdr3_nt: TGTGCCAGCAGTTTAACCGCCCAGGGGACCCAGTACTTC

clone_size: -
j_call: TRBJ2-5
d_call: TRBD1
cdr3_length: 13
v_call: TRBV20-1
cdr3_aa: CSAKGGQGGTQYF
cdr3_nt: TGCAGTGCAAAAGGGGGACAGGGAGGGACCCAGTACTTC

clone_size: -
j_call: TRBJ2-3
d_call: -
cdr3_length: 14
v_call: TRBV27
cdr3_aa: CASRTGGMPDTQYF
cdr3_nt: TGTGCCAGCAGAACGGGGGGCATGCCAGATACGCAGTATTTT

clone_size: few
j_call: TRBJ2-5
d_call: -
cdr3_length: 16
v_call: TRBV7-7
cdr3_aa: CASSTRTDGGQETQYF
cdr3_nt: TGTGCTAGCAGCACGCGGACGGATGGGGGGCAAGAGACCCAGTACTTC

clone_size: -
j_call: TRBJ2-5
d_call: -
cdr3_length: 12
v_call: TRBV2
cdr3_aa: CASKQEQETQYF
cdr3_nt: TGTGCCAGCAAGCAGGAACAAGAGACCCAGTACTTC

clone_size: few
j_call: TRBJ2-5
d_call: -
cdr3_length: 16
v_call: TRBV28
cdr3_aa: CASSSQRAGQKETQYF
cdr3_nt: TGTGCCAGCAGTTCCCAGAGAGCAGGGCAAAAGGAGACCCAGTACTTC

clone_size: few
j_call: TRBJ2-1
d_call: TRBD2
cdr3_length: 17
v_call: TRBV20-1
cdr3_aa: CSARERRLAGGPYEQFF
cdr3_nt: TGCAGTGCTAGAGAAAGGAGACTAGCGGGGGGCCCATATGAGCAGTTCTTC

clone_size: once
j_call: TRBJ2-1
d_call: -
cdr3_length: 17
v_call: TRBV4-2
cdr3_aa: CASSQADHSDNYNEQFF
cdr3_nt: TGTGCCAGCAGCCAAGCGGACCACTCTGACAATTACAATGAGCAGTTCTTC

clone_size: -
j_call: TRBJ1-2
d_call: TRBD1
cdr3_length: 13
v_call: TRBV29-1
cdr3_aa: CSADWTGADGYTF
cdr3_nt: TGCAGCGCCGACTGGACAGGGGCCGATGGCTACACCTTC

clone_size: few
j_call: TRBJ1-2
d_call: -
cdr3_length: 15
v_call: TRBV13
cdr3_aa: CASLLGGRTNYGYTF
cdr3_nt: TGTGCCAGCCTCTTAGGGGGGAGGACTAACTATGGCTACACCTTC

clone_size: -
j_call: TRBJ2-1
d_call: -
cdr3_length: 14
v_call: TRBV15
cdr3_aa: CATSRGRLGNEQFF
cdr3_nt: TGTGCCACCAGCAGGGGTCGGTTGGGGAATGAGCAGTTCTTC

clone_size: -
j_call: TRBJ2-3
d_call: -
cdr3_length: 15
v_call: TRBV4-1
cdr3_aa: CASSHKDRSRDTQYF
cdr3_nt: TGCGCCAGCAGCCACAAAGACAGGAGCAGAGATACGCAGTATTTT

clone_size: few
j_call: TRBJ2-7
d_call: TRBD1
cdr3_length: 16
v_call: TRBV5-1
cdr3_aa: CASSWGTGRDSYEQYF
cdr3_nt: TGCGCCAGCAGCTGGGGGACAGGGAGGGACTCCTACGAGCAGTACTTC

clone_size: -
j_call: TRBJ2-3
d_call: TRBD2
cdr3_length: 15
v_call: TRBV20-1
cdr3_aa: CSAPKGGGGTDTQYF
cdr3_nt: TGCAGTGCTCCAAAGGGCGGGGGAGGCACAGATACGCAGTATTTT

clone_size: few
j_call: TRBJ2-7
d_call: -
cdr3_length: 16
v_call: TRBV3-1
cdr3_aa: CASSQEATGSPYEQYF
cdr3_nt: TGTGCCAGCAGCCAAGAAGCGACAGGAAGCCCCTACGAGCAGTACTTC

clone_size: -
j_call: TRBJ1-2
d_call: TRBD1
cdr3_length: 16
v_call: TRBV4-1
cdr3_aa: CASSFGTGENTGGYTF
cdr3_nt: TGCGCCAGCAGCTTTGGGACAGGGGAGAATACAGGTGGCTACACCTTC

clone_size: -
j_call: TRBJ1-2
d_call: -
cdr3_length: 15
v_call: TRBV12-3/TRBV12-4
cdr3_aa: CASRPRTPNIYGYTF
cdr3_nt: TGTGCCAGCAGACCCAGAACCCCGAATATCTATGGCTACACCTTC

clone_size: -
j_call: TRBJ2-1
d_call: -
cdr3_length: 12
v_call: TRBV6-5
cdr3_aa: CASSPFGNEQFF
cdr3_nt: TGTGCCAGCAGTCCCTTTGGTAATGAGCAGTTCTTC

clone_size: -
j_call: TRBJ2-5
d_call: -
cdr3_length: 12
v_call: TRBV20-1
cdr3_aa: CSAGLIQGTQYF
cdr3_nt: TGCAGTGCAGGACTGATACAAGGGACCCAGTACTTC

clone_size: few
j_call: TRBJ2-5
d_call: -
cdr3_length: 14
v_call: TRBV6-2/TRBV6-3
cdr3_aa: CASSDPGFQETQYF
cdr3_nt: TGTGCCAGCAGTGACCCTGGGTTCCAAGAGACCCAGTACTTC

clone_size: -
j_call: TRBJ2-5
d_call: TRBD1
cdr3_length: 15
v_call: TRBV29-1
cdr3_aa: CSATRTGFSGETQYF
cdr3_nt: TGCAGCGCGACCCGGACAGGTTTCTCGGGGGAGACCCAGTACTTC

clone_size: few
j_call: TRBJ1-2
d_call: -
cdr3_length: 15
v_call: TRBV20-1
cdr3_aa: CSARAHGGGNYGYTF
cdr3_nt: TGCAGTGCTAGAGCTCACGGGGGAGGGAACTATGGCTACACCTTC

clone_size: once
j_call: TRBJ1-6
d_call: -
cdr3_length: 14
v_call: TRBV27
cdr3_aa: CASGHGPSNSPLHF
cdr3_nt: TGTGCCAGCGGCCATGGGCCCTCCAATTCACCCCTCCACTTT

clone_size: once
j_call: TRBJ2-5
d_call: -
cdr3_length: 15
v_call: TRBV27
cdr3_aa: CVSSSPFGDQETQYF
cdr3_nt: TGTGTCAGCAGTTCCCCATTTGGGGACCAAGAGACCCAGTACTTC

clone_size: -
j_call: TRBJ1-6
d_call: -
cdr3_length: 13
v_call: TRBV2
cdr3_aa: CASMVAVNSPLHF
cdr3_nt: TGTGCCAGCATGGTCGCAGTTAATTCACCCCTCCACTTT

clone_size: few
j_call: TRBJ2-1
d_call: -
cdr3_length: 14
v_call: TRBV29-1
cdr3_aa: CSGRRQGSYNEQFF
cdr3_nt: TGCAGCGGTAGGAGGCAGGGTAGCTACAATGAGCAGTTCTTC

clone_size: -
j_call: TRBJ2-7
d_call: TRBD2
cdr3_length: 15
v_call: TRBV29-1
cdr3_aa: CSVDASSGAYNEQYF
cdr3_nt: TGCAGCGTTGATGCGTCTAGCGGGGCCTACAATGAGCAGTACTTC

clone_size: -
j_call: TRBJ2-1
d_call: -
cdr3_length: 17
v_call: TRBV28
cdr3_aa: CASSLSVGYSQFDEQFF
cdr3_nt: TGTGCCAGCAGTTTATCCGTGGGGTATAGTCAGTTCGATGAGCAGTTCTTC

clone_size: once
j_call: TRBJ2-5
d_call: -
cdr3_length: 17
v_call: TRBV10-2
cdr3_aa: CASSGGDSLESAETQYF
cdr3_nt: TGCGCCAGCAGTGGGGGGGACAGTCTCGAATCAGCGGAGACCCAGTACTTC

clone_size: -
j_call: TRBJ2-1
d_call: -
cdr3_length: 13
v_call: TRBV7-6
cdr3_aa: CASSFRRGREQFF
cdr3_nt: TGTGCCAGCAGCTTCAGAAGGGGCCGAGAGCAGTTCTTC

clone_size: few
j_call: TRBJ2-7
d_call: -
cdr3_length: 15
v_call: TRBV13
cdr3_aa: CASSLVGGASDEQYF
cdr3_nt: TGTGCCAGCAGCTTAGTCGGAGGGGCAAGCGACGAGCAGTACTTC

clone_size: -
j_call: TRBJ1-3
d_call: -
cdr3_length: 17
v_call: TRBV9
cdr3_aa: CASTASGHASSGNTIYF
cdr3_nt: TGTGCCAGCACCGCCTCGGGACATGCGAGCTCTGGAAACACCATATATTTT

clone_size: -
j_call: TRBJ2-5
d_call: -
cdr3_length: 15
v_call: TRBV28
cdr3_aa: CASSLFPGGHETQYF
cdr3_nt: TGTGCCAGCAGTTTATTTCCCGGGGGGCACGAGACCCAGTACTTC

clone_size: few
j_call: TRBJ2-1
d_call: TRBD1
cdr3_length: 14
v_call: TRBV6-2/TRBV6-3
cdr3_aa: CASGTGQGVNEQFF
cdr3_nt: TGTGCCAGCGGAACGGGACAGGGGGTGAATGAGCAGTTCTTC

clone_size: once
j_call: TRBJ2-7
d_call: -
cdr3_length: 18
v_call: TRBV7-8
cdr3_aa: CASSEMGTGDFFSYEQYF
cdr3_nt: TGTGCCAGCAGTGAAATGGGGACGGGAGATTTTTTCTCCTACGAGCAGTACTTC

clone_size: -
j_call: TRBJ2-1
d_call: TRBD1
cdr3_length: 14
v_call: TRBV6-5
cdr3_aa: CASSRDRGRYEQFF
cdr3_nt: TGTGCCAGCAGTCGGGACAGGGGAAGGTATGAGCAGTTCTTC

clone_size: few
j_call: TRBJ2-1
d_call: TRBD1
cdr3_length: 13
v_call: TRBV29-1
cdr3_aa: CSGGQGLYNEQFF
cdr3_nt: TGCAGCGGCGGACAGGGCTTGTACAATGAGCAGTTCTTC

clone_size: many
j_call: TRBJ1-4
d_call: -
cdr3_length: 12
v_call: TRBV4-3
cdr3_aa: CASSQDGSVRFF
cdr3_nt: TGCGCCAGCAGCCAAGATGGAAGCGTCCGGTTTTTT

clone_size: few
j_call: TRBJ2-7
d_call: TRBD1
cdr3_length: 15
v_call: TRBV24-1
cdr3_aa: CATSDRQGANDEQYF
cdr3_nt: TGTGCCACCAGTGATCGACAGGGGGCTAACGACGAGCAGTACTTC

clone_size: -
j_call: TRBJ2-5
d_call: TRBD2
cdr3_length: 17
v_call: TRBV7-2
cdr3_aa: CASSRASGGPGGETQYF
cdr3_nt: TGTGCCAGCAGCAGAGCTAGCGGGGGGCCTGGGGGAGAGACCCAGTACTTC

clone_size: few
j_call: TRBJ2-2
d_call: -
cdr3_length: 12
v_call: TRBV6-1
cdr3_aa: CASSSVTGELFF
cdr3_nt: TGTGCCAGCAGTTCGGTTACCGGGGAGCTGTTTTTT

clone_size: -
j_call: TRBJ2-1
d_call: TRBD1
cdr3_length: 12
v_call: TRBV6-1
cdr3_aa: CASSGQANEQFF
cdr3_nt: TGTGCCAGCAGCGGACAGGCCAATGAGCAGTTCTTC

clone_size: many
j_call: TRBJ2-7
d_call: TRBD2
cdr3_length: 17
v_call: TRBV12-3/TRBV12-4
cdr3_aa: CASSLELAGGRYNEQYF
cdr3_nt: TGTGCCAGCAGTTTAGAACTAGCGGGGGGCAGGTACAATGAGCAGTACTTC

clone_size: few
j_call: TRBJ1-5
d_call: -
cdr3_length: 15
v_call: TRBV27
cdr3_aa: CASSLSRDYNQPQHF
cdr3_nt: TGTGCCAGCAGTTTATCGAGGGATTATAATCAGCCCCAGCATTTT